This is a list of T cell receptor beta chains from one sample in a study of early T cells in non-severe SARS-CoV-2 infection. TCRdb processed the 5' RACE reads anew with MiXCR; each CDR3 protein has one entry. The sample has tens of thousands of distinct CDR3 sequences, about 6.4% seen once; the top ten hold about 5.9%. Sequenced material: whole blood, taken at baseline. The receptors shown here come from an adult who was a healthcare worker with PCR-confirmed SARS-CoV-2 infection or an uninfected control (not recorded which). The CDR3 runs from the conserved cysteine through the conserved F or W. Fields, in order: clone size, D gene, V gene, J gene, CDR3 DNA, CDR3 protein. A D gene is named only where the DNA matches it firmly. Only some rows state a clone size, as once, few, many or a class for expanded clones.

abundance: many; d_gene: TRBD2; v_gene: TRBV3-1; j_gene: TRBJ2-5; CDR3nt: TGTGCCAGCAGGAACCCTAGCGGGGGGGCCTCGGAGACCCAGTACTTC; CDR3aa: CASRNPSGGASETQYF
abundance: many; d_gene: TRBD2; v_gene: TRBV29-1; j_gene: TRBJ2-1; CDR3nt: TGCAGCGTTGGGCGGGAGGGGCTAATCAGCTCCTACAATGAGCAGTTCTTC; CDR3aa: CSVGREGLISSYNEQFF
abundance: few; d_gene: NA; v_gene: TRBV20-1; j_gene: TRBJ2-5; CDR3nt: TGCAGTGCTAGATACCTAGAAAACCCGTACTTC; CDR3aa: CSARYLENPYF
abundance: many; d_gene: NA; v_gene: TRBV20-1; j_gene: TRBJ1-1; CDR3nt: TGCAGTGCTAACCCAGGGGTAACTGAAGCTTTCTTT; CDR3aa: CSANPGVTEAFF
abundance: NA; d_gene: TRBD2; v_gene: TRBV4-3; j_gene: TRBJ2-1; CDR3nt: TGCGCCAGCAGCTTTCGACTAGCGGGGGGCAATGAGCAGTTCTTC; CDR3aa: CASSFRLAGGNEQFF
abundance: NA; d_gene: NA; v_gene: TRBV15; j_gene: TRBJ2-1; CDR3nt: TGTGCCACCAGCAGAGATAAGTCGGACACAGACTACAATGAGCAGTTCTTC; CDR3aa: CATSRDKSDTDYNEQFF
abundance: NA; d_gene: TRBD2; v_gene: TRBV23-1; j_gene: TRBJ2-6; CDR3nt: TGCGCCAGCAGTCAATCGCGGGGGTCGCGCTCTGGGGCCAACGTCCTGACTTTC; CDR3aa: CASSQSRGSRSGANVLTF
abundance: NA; d_gene: NA; v_gene: TRBV7-6; j_gene: TRBJ2-3; CDR3nt: TGTGCCAGCAGCTTAGCGGCGGTCCGCACAGATACGCAGTATTTT; CDR3aa: CASSLAAVRTDTQYF
abundance: few; d_gene: TRBD1; v_gene: TRBV6-2/TRBV6-3; j_gene: TRBJ1-1; CDR3nt: TGTGCCAGCAGTTACCTCAGGGGGCGATCTGAAGCTTTCTTT; CDR3aa: CASSYLRGRSEAFF
abundance: NA; d_gene: TRBD2; v_gene: TRBV5-1; j_gene: TRBJ2-7; CDR3nt: TGCGCCAGCAGCCGGGAACCGGGGGGGACCTACGAGCAGTACTTC; CDR3aa: CASSREPGGTYEQYF
abundance: few; d_gene: NA; v_gene: TRBV18; j_gene: TRBJ2-3; CDR3nt: TGTGCCAGCTCACCACTTGCCAACTCGGTATCAACTAGCACAGATACGCAGTATTTT; CDR3aa: CASSPLANSVSTSTDTQYF
abundance: many; d_gene: NA; v_gene: TRBV7-9; j_gene: TRBJ2-7; CDR3nt: TGTGCCAGCAGCTCCCGCGCCGGGAACCTTGGTCGGCAGTACTTC; CDR3aa: CASSSRAGNLGRQYF
abundance: many; d_gene: NA; v_gene: TRBV24-1; j_gene: TRBJ2-3; CDR3nt: TGTGCCACCAGTGATTTGAAAGGGTACGCAGATACGCAGTATTTT; CDR3aa: CATSDLKGYADTQYF
abundance: many; d_gene: NA; v_gene: TRBV20-1; j_gene: TRBJ1-5; CDR3nt: TGCAGTGCTAGCTCGTCCGACAGGCAGGGCAATCAGCCCCAGCATTTT; CDR3aa: CSASSSDRQGNQPQHF
abundance: few; d_gene: NA; v_gene: TRBV20-1; j_gene: TRBJ2-3; CDR3nt: TGCAGTGCTAGGGTCCAGACAGGCCCCGCAGATACGCAGTATTTT; CDR3aa: CSARVQTGPADTQYF
abundance: few; d_gene: TRBD1; v_gene: TRBV24-1; j_gene: TRBJ2-3; CDR3nt: TGTGCCACCAGTGACCTTCCCGGACAGGCTCGGGATACGCAGTATTTT; CDR3aa: CATSDLPGQARDTQYF
abundance: many; d_gene: TRBD1; v_gene: TRBV10-3; j_gene: TRBJ1-2; CDR3nt: TGTGCCATCAAAGCAGGACAGGGAACGTCAGTCTATGGCTACACCTTC; CDR3aa: CAIKAGQGTSVYGYTF
abundance: NA; d_gene: NA; v_gene: TRBV28; j_gene: TRBJ1-4; CDR3nt: TGTGCCAGCAGTAAGGCTGTCGGGGAAAAACTGTTTTTT; CDR3aa: CASSKAVGEKLFF
abundance: few; d_gene: NA; v_gene: TRBV12-3/TRBV12-4; j_gene: TRBJ2-2; CDR3nt: TGTGCCAGCAGCCCTGGAGGACTGAACACCGGGGAGCTGTTTTTT; CDR3aa: CASSPGGLNTGELFF
abundance: many; d_gene: NA; v_gene: TRBV7-2; j_gene: TRBJ2-7; CDR3nt: TGTGCCAGCAGCTTAGTGAGTCAAAGCTCCTACGAGCAGTACTTC; CDR3aa: CASSLVSQSSYEQYF
abundance: many; d_gene: TRBD2; v_gene: TRBV20-1; j_gene: TRBJ2-7; CDR3nt: TGCAGTGCCCCCCGCGGCGGGGGGAGGTACGAGCAGTACTTC; CDR3aa: CSAPRGGGRYEQYF
abundance: many; d_gene: TRBD1; v_gene: TRBV12-3/TRBV12-4; j_gene: TRBJ1-6; CDR3nt: TGTGCCAGCAGCATCACAGGGGGTGATTCACCCCTCCACTTT; CDR3aa: CASSITGGDSPLHF
abundance: many; d_gene: TRBD2; v_gene: TRBV29-1; j_gene: TRBJ2-3; CDR3nt: TGCAGCGTTTTGGGGCTAGCGGGGGCCCATCTTGGCACAGATACGCAGTATTTT; CDR3aa: CSVLGLAGAHLGTDTQYF
abundance: many; d_gene: NA; v_gene: TRBV4-2; j_gene: TRBJ2-3; CDR3nt: TGTGCCAGCAGCCAAGATTTGGATTTACCGTATTTT; CDR3aa: CASSQDLDLPYF
abundance: many; d_gene: TRBD1; v_gene: TRBV7-2; j_gene: TRBJ1-6; CDR3nt: TGTGCCAGCAGCACTGTACCGGACAGGGTAACGGGATCACCCCTCCACTTT; CDR3aa: CASSTVPDRVTGSPLHF
abundance: NA; d_gene: TRBD1; v_gene: TRBV5-1; j_gene: TRBJ2-1; CDR3nt: TGCGCCAGCAGCCAATTCGGCCCGGGACAGGGTGGAGGTGAGCAGTTCTTC; CDR3aa: CASSQFGPGQGGGEQFF
abundance: many; d_gene: NA; v_gene: TRBV7-9; j_gene: TRBJ1-6; CDR3nt: TGTGCCAGCAGCCCCACCGGGGCGGGAAATTCACCCCTCCACTTT; CDR3aa: CASSPTGAGNSPLHF
abundance: many; d_gene: NA; v_gene: TRBV6-2/TRBV6-3; j_gene: TRBJ2-1; CDR3nt: TGTGCCAGCACCCAAACACCTCCAGCCTACAATGAGCAGTTCTTC; CDR3aa: CASTQTPPAYNEQFF
abundance: few; d_gene: TRBD1; v_gene: TRBV27; j_gene: TRBJ2-1; CDR3nt: TGTGCCAGCGGTCTGACAGGGGGCGCCTACAATGAGCAGTTCTTC; CDR3aa: CASGLTGGAYNEQFF
abundance: many; d_gene: TRBD1; v_gene: TRBV29-1; j_gene: TRBJ2-7; CDR3nt: TGCAGCGTCGACGGGGACAGGGACTACGAGCAGTACTTC; CDR3aa: CSVDGDRDYEQYF
abundance: many; d_gene: NA; v_gene: TRBV19; j_gene: TRBJ2-7; CDR3nt: TGTGCCAGTAGTATGGTTGATAACTACGAGCAGTACTTC; CDR3aa: CASSMVDNYEQYF
abundance: few; d_gene: NA; v_gene: TRBV7-2; j_gene: TRBJ2-7; CDR3nt: TGTGCCAGCAGCTCCTTCTCGCTGGGGCAGAGCGAGCAGTACTTC; CDR3aa: CASSSFSLGQSEQYF
abundance: NA; d_gene: TRBD1; v_gene: TRBV7-2; j_gene: TRBJ1-1; CDR3nt: TGTGCCAGCAGCTTTAGGACAGGGGCGGACACTGAAGCTTTCTTT; CDR3aa: CASSFRTGADTEAFF
abundance: many; d_gene: NA; v_gene: TRBV12-3/TRBV12-4; j_gene: TRBJ2-7; CDR3nt: TGTGCCAGCAGTGCAGAGAATAGGGGCCACGAGCAGTACTTC; CDR3aa: CASSAENRGHEQYF
abundance: many; d_gene: TRBD1; v_gene: TRBV7-2; j_gene: TRBJ2-1; CDR3nt: TGTGCCAGCAACCTACAGGGGCGGTCCTACAATGAGCAGTTCTTC; CDR3aa: CASNLQGRSYNEQFF
abundance: many; d_gene: NA; v_gene: TRBV3-1; j_gene: TRBJ1-1; CDR3nt: TGTGCCAGCAGCCAAGATGGTTCCTGGTCTGAAGCTTTCTTT; CDR3aa: CASSQDGSWSEAFF
abundance: few; d_gene: TRBD1; v_gene: TRBV28; j_gene: TRBJ2-7; CDR3nt: TGTGCCAGCAGTTTAGGGACAGGGGCCTACGAGCAGTACTTC; CDR3aa: CASSLGTGAYEQYF
abundance: NA; d_gene: NA; v_gene: TRBV4-3; j_gene: TRBJ2-3; CDR3nt: TGCGCCAGCAGCCAAGTTATTGGAAGGGGGGGCAACACAGATACGCAGTATTTT; CDR3aa: CASSQVIGRGGNTDTQYF
abundance: many; d_gene: NA; v_gene: TRBV29-1; j_gene: TRBJ1-1; CDR3nt: TGCAGCTCCAACATGGGGGACACTGAAGCTTTCTTT; CDR3aa: CSSNMGDTEAFF
abundance: NA; d_gene: TRBD2; v_gene: TRBV20-1; j_gene: TRBJ2-3; CDR3nt: TGCAGTGCTATCTGGACTAGCGGGGGGGTAAGAGATACGCAGTATTTT; CDR3aa: CSAIWTSGGVRDTQYF
abundance: NA; d_gene: NA; v_gene: TRBV11-1; j_gene: TRBJ2-7; CDR3nt: TGTGCCAGCAGCTTAGACAGGGAGGACGAGCAGTACTTC; CDR3aa: CASSLDREDEQYF
abundance: many; d_gene: NA; v_gene: TRBV7-6; j_gene: TRBJ2-5; CDR3nt: TGTGCCAGCAGCTTCGCAGCCCCAGAGACCCAGTACTTC; CDR3aa: CASSFAAPETQYF
abundance: many; d_gene: NA; v_gene: TRBV6-2/TRBV6-3; j_gene: TRBJ2-5; CDR3nt: TGTGCCAGCAGGGACTACCAAGAGACCCAGTACTTC; CDR3aa: CASRDYQETQYF
abundance: many; d_gene: TRBD1; v_gene: TRBV10-3; j_gene: TRBJ1-6; CDR3nt: TGTGCCATCAGTGGGGCCCAGGGGGGACATTCACCCCTCCACTTT; CDR3aa: CAISGAQGGHSPLHF
abundance: many; d_gene: TRBD1; v_gene: TRBV12-3/TRBV12-4; j_gene: TRBJ1-5; CDR3nt: TGTGCCAGCAGTGGGACAGGGTGGCAGCCCCAGCATTTT; CDR3aa: CASSGTGWQPQHF
abundance: many; d_gene: TRBD1; v_gene: TRBV5-1; j_gene: TRBJ2-7; CDR3nt: TGCGCCAGCAGCTTCCCGACAGGGGCTAGGGAGCAGTACTTC; CDR3aa: CASSFPTGAREQYF
abundance: many; d_gene: TRBD2; v_gene: TRBV7-2; j_gene: TRBJ2-7; CDR3nt: TGTGCCAGCAGCCAAACACCGGGACTAACCTACGAGCAGTACTTC; CDR3aa: CASSQTPGLTYEQYF
abundance: many; d_gene: TRBD1; v_gene: TRBV4-3; j_gene: TRBJ1-6; CDR3nt: TGCGCCAGCAGCCAAGAATGGCGACAGGGAGGATCACCCCTCCACTTT; CDR3aa: CASSQEWRQGGSPLHF
abundance: many; d_gene: NA; v_gene: TRBV7-2; j_gene: TRBJ2-1; CDR3nt: TGTGCCAGCAGCTCGACTCGAAGCTCCTACAATGAGCAGTTCTTC; CDR3aa: CASSSTRSSYNEQFF
abundance: many; d_gene: NA; v_gene: TRBV6-6; j_gene: TRBJ1-2; CDR3nt: TGTGCCAGCAGTTACTCTCAGGCCTACTATGGCTACACCTTC; CDR3aa: CASSYSQAYYGYTF
abundance: many; d_gene: NA; v_gene: TRBV20-1; j_gene: TRBJ1-4; CDR3nt: TGCAGTGCCGACCTAGTGGGCAGGCGTGAAAAACTGTTTTTT; CDR3aa: CSADLVGRREKLFF
abundance: many; d_gene: NA; v_gene: TRBV5-4; j_gene: TRBJ1-5; CDR3nt: TGTGCCAGCAGCTCGGACGGAAACAATCAGCCCCAGCATTTT; CDR3aa: CASSSDGNNQPQHF
abundance: NA; d_gene: NA; v_gene: TRBV12-3/TRBV12-4; j_gene: TRBJ2-6; CDR3nt: TGTGCCAGCAGTTTCTCTGGGGCCAACGTCCTGACTTTC; CDR3aa: CASSFSGANVLTF
abundance: many; d_gene: NA; v_gene: TRBV6-2/TRBV6-3; j_gene: TRBJ1-1; CDR3nt: TGTGCCAGCAGACGCGGGGACACTGAAGCTTTCTTT; CDR3aa: CASRRGDTEAFF
abundance: many; d_gene: TRBD1; v_gene: TRBV7-6; j_gene: TRBJ2-2; CDR3nt: TGTGCCAGCAGCTCGTCCCGGACAGGACGGAACGGGGAGCTGTTTTTT; CDR3aa: CASSSSRTGRNGELFF
abundance: many; d_gene: TRBD1; v_gene: TRBV20-1; j_gene: TRBJ1-5; CDR3nt: TGCAGTGCGAGGCGGGGACAGGGCGTCCAGCCCCAGCATTTT; CDR3aa: CSARRGQGVQPQHF
abundance: many; d_gene: NA; v_gene: TRBV7-3; j_gene: TRBJ1-1; CDR3nt: TGTGCCAGCAGCCCTAACCAGGGGAACACTGAAGCTTTCTTT; CDR3aa: CASSPNQGNTEAFF
abundance: NA; d_gene: NA; v_gene: TRBV5-1; j_gene: TRBJ2-3; CDR3nt: TGCGCCAGCAGCGAAGCGATCACAGATACGCAGTATTTT; CDR3aa: CASSEAITDTQYF